What follows describes a single T cell receptor beta chain. The antigen remains unidentified. The data stem from a study of OX40 agonist ivuxolimab in advanced cancers. The wider study: Three patients responded partially, comprising one with hepatocellular carcinoma and two with cutaneous melanoma.

The investigators sampled blood at baseline, at cycle 4 day 1, and at cycle 7 day 1. TCRdb's copy holds only in-frame clones and misses some; the assay was immunoSEQ multiplex PCR. The table records 60,000 to 95,000 clones, less than 90% of them present only once. Study-level results: Doses of 0.1 to 3.0 mg/kg were accompanied by clonal expansion of CD4+ and CD8+ blood T cells by week 6.

The CDR3 is 16 amino acids. The ends were cut back, 5 bases at V and 4 bases at J, with 18 bases in the middle. Germline V gene lookup returns CDR1 SGHVS and CDR2 FNYEAQ. The rearrangement joins TRBV7-6 to TRBJ1-3; D remains ambiguous. The TCR was taken from an adult with an advanced solid tumor such as melanoma, head and neck, liver or kidney cancer. Sample: CD4+ or CD8+ T cells sorted from blood, taken in a trial of the OX40 agonist ivuxolimab. The CDR3 loop is CASSGTPEVSGNTIYF. The CDR3 DNA sequence: TGTGCCAGCAGCGGAACTCCAGAGGTCTCGGGAAACACCATATATTTT.